This T cell receptor beta chain derives from a study of radiation and T cells in renal cell carcinoma. Trimming at V came to 3 bases and at J to 6 bases, leaving 10 bases not matched to a gene. The CDR3 runs to 16 residues. In germline, CDR1 is MDHEN, CDR2 SYDVKM. In the case of this clone: Its antigen is not known.

Produced via immunoSEQ multiplex PCR; TCRdb's table is partial and in-frame only. This repertoire shows about 83,000 clones, around 78% found once; its top ten account for 2.4%. Time point indicated: blood 4 weeks post-SBRT, at nephrectomy. Treatment specified: 15 Gy SBRT to primary tumor, nephrectomy 4 weeks later. Nephrectomy followed 15 Gy stereotactic body radiation by 4 weeks. This renal cell carcinoma was of the clear cell type. General study points: Baseline intratumoral clonotype presence is unknown without pretreatment biopsies. Top tumor clonotypes rose in blood 2 weeks post-radiation, then contracted.

This TCR was recovered from an older woman with renal cell carcinoma. The chain uses TRBV28 and TRBJ2-7; 11 bases line up with TRBD1. The sequencing here drew on blood, taken from a patient whose treatment included radiotherapy and nephrectomy. The DNA of the CDR3 is TGTGCCAGCAGTTTCCCGCGGGGGACAGGGGGTGGCGAGCAGTACTTC. It is translated as CASSFPRGTGGGEQYF.